A selection of T cell receptor beta chains follows, all from one sample in a study of CD8 T cells in ankylosing spondylitis. Using its own MiXCR run on the 5' RACE reads, TCRdb lists one record per CDR3 protein. The sample includes about 240,000 distinct CDR3 sequences, over 8.5% of them seen just once. Sequencing was done on a sample of blood, either unsorted or a sorted T cell fraction (not recorded which). All receptors come from a male donor with ankylosing spondylitis or in good health (not recorded which). Both conserved end residues are part of each CDR3. The D gene is left open where the match is weak. Clone size is given for some rows only: seen once, a few or many times, or a class if the clone is expanded.

d_gene | abundance | j_gene | v_gene | CDR3nt | CDR3aa
NA | many | TRBJ1-1 | TRBV29-1 | TGCAGCGTTAGCGGGGGCTCTATGAACACTGAAGCTTTCTTT | CSVSGGSMNTEAFF
NA | many | TRBJ1-4 | TRBV11-2 | TGTGCCAGCAATACTGGGGCAGCGGGCGGAAAACTGTTTTTT | CASNTGAAGGKLFF
TRBD1 | NA | TRBJ2-7 | TRBV30 | TGTGCCTGGAGGGAACTATTTACAGGGGGCTCCTACGAGCAGTACTTC | CAWRELFTGGSYEQYF
NA | many | TRBJ1-2 | TRBV4-1 | TGCGCCAGCAGCCTAATGGTCGGGGGTTCTAACTATGGCTACACCTTC | CASSLMVGGSNYGYTF
NA | NA | TRBJ2-2 | TRBV30 | TGTGCCTGGGACCCAGGACAGACCACCGGGGAGCTGTTTTTT | CAWDPGQTTGELFF
TRBD1 | many | TRBJ1-2 | TRBV6-1 | TGTGCCAGCAGTGTCATCCAGGGGGCGGGAGGCTACACCTTC | CASSVIQGAGGYTF
TRBD2 | many | TRBJ2-7 | TRBV20-1 | TGCAGTGCTGCCACTAGCGGAACCTACGAGCAGTACTTC | CSAATSGTYEQYF
TRBD2 | many | TRBJ2-7 | TRBV20-1 | TGCAGTGCCGGAGCGGGAGTCCCCCGGTACGAGCAGTACTTC | CSAGAGVPRYEQYF
TRBD1 | many | TRBJ2-2 | TRBV7-9 | TGTGCCAGCAGCCCGGACAGGGCCGGGGAGCTGTTTTTT | CASSPDRAGELFF
NA | many | TRBJ1-3 | TRBV20-1 | TGCAGTGCTAGAGATCCCCGGATCTCTGGAAACACCATATATTTT | CSARDPRISGNTIYF
TRBD2 | few | TRBJ2-7 | TRBV7-2 | TGTGCCAGCAGCCATCCGGGAGCGGGAGAGTTTTACGAGCAGTACTTC | CASSHPGAGEFYEQYF
NA | NA | TRBJ2-7 | TRBV20-1 | TGCAGTGCTAGAGATGCGGCTAGCGTTTTCGAGCAGTACTTC | CSARDAASVFEQYF
NA | many | TRBJ1-1 | TRBV19 | TGTGCCAGCAGGGCTATTATGAACACTGAAGCTTTCTTT | CASRAIMNTEAFF
NA | many | TRBJ2-7 | TRBV28 | TGTGCCAGCAAAAGGGCAGCCAACTACGAGCAGTACTTC | CASKRAANYEQYF
NA | NA | TRBJ2-1 | TRBV7-3 | TGTGCCAGCAGCCCGGGGGCTTCTAACAATGAGCAGTTCTTC | CASSPGASNNEQFF
NA | many | TRBJ1-2 | TRBV7-2 | TGTGCAGCAGGGGCCAGTCGATTATCCTATGGCTACACCTTC | CAAGASRLSYGYTF
TRBD1 | many | TRBJ2-7 | TRBV6-1 | TGTGCCAGCCATCATACACCCGGGACAGGGTTCTACGAGCAGTACTTC | CASHHTPGTGFYEQYF
TRBD1 | many | TRBJ2-7 | TRBV6-1 | TGTGCCAGCACCAGGACAGGGTCCCCTCACTACGAGCAGTACTTC | CASTRTGSPHYEQYF
NA | many | TRBJ2-7 | TRBV6-2/TRBV6-3 | TGTGCCAGCAGTTCCGGCCCTAAGGGACTCCGAACCTACGAGCAGTACTTC | CASSSGPKGLRTYEQYF
NA | many | TRBJ1-5 | TRBV4-1 | TGCGCCAGCAGCCAAGGGCGGGGAGGCAATCAGCCCCAGCATTTT | CASSQGRGGNQPQHF
TRBD1 | many | TRBJ2-1 | TRBV25-1 | TGTGCCAGCAGTGACTCTACGACAGGGCGTAATGAGCAGTTCTTC | CASSDSTTGRNEQFF
NA | NA | TRBJ2-5 | TRBV7-8 | TGTGCCAGCAGCTCTCAGAGAGAGACCCAGTACTTC | CASSSQRETQYF
NA | NA | TRBJ2-2 | TRBV5-5 | TGTGCCAGCAGCTTGGGAAGGGGGACCACCGGGGAGCTGTTTTTT | CASSLGRGTTGELFF
TRBD2 | few | TRBJ2-7 | TRBV7-2 | TGTGCCAGCAGCCCAAGGTGGGGGGGTTCCTACGAGCAGTACTTC | CASSPRWGGSYEQYF
NA | many | TRBJ2-1 | TRBV6-4 | TGTGCCAGCCGACCGGGACTCGATACTAGGGAGCAGTTCTTC | CASRPGLDTREQFF
NA | few | TRBJ2-2 | TRBV5-1 | TGCGCCAGCAGACGGACAGAGTCGAACACCGGGGAGCTGTTTTTT | CASRRTESNTGELFF
NA | many | TRBJ1-6 | TRBV7-2 | TGTGCCAGCAGCTTATCCACAGGGATATTTGATTCACCCCTCCACTTT | CASSLSTGIFDSPLHF
NA | many | TRBJ2-1 | TRBV24-1 | TGTGCCACCAGTGATCCTACAGGGAGCTCCTACAATGAGCAGTTCTTC | CATSDPTGSSYNEQFF
NA | many | TRBJ1-5 | TRBV19 | TGTGCCAGTAGTATAGACGGGCGCAATCAGCCCCAGCATTTT | CASSIDGRNQPQHF
NA | many | TRBJ2-7 | TRBV5-1 | TGCGCCAGCAGCTCCGCCTATTTTGCCCTCTCCTACGAGCAGTACTTC | CASSSAYFALSYEQYF
NA | many | TRBJ1-6 | TRBV4-3 | TGCGCCAGCGGTGGGGGGGGCCCCCTCCACTTT | CASGGGGPLHF
NA | many | TRBJ2-1 | TRBV27 | TGTGCCAGCAGTTTTGCAGGGCGATACAATGAGCAGTTCTTC | CASSFAGRYNEQFF
NA | many | TRBJ2-7 | TRBV28 | TGTGCCAGCAGTCCCCTGACGGGAGGGGGCGTTGGGTACGAGCAGTACTTC | CASSPLTGGGVGYEQYF
NA | NA | TRBJ2-1 | TRBV19 | TGTGCCAGTAGTCCCTTCCTTTACAATGAGCAGTTCTTC | CASSPFLYNEQFF
NA | many | TRBJ2-7 | TRBV12-3/TRBV12-4 | TGTGCCAGCAGCCCCTTCCCTCGGTTTGGGGAGCAGTACTTC | CASSPFPRFGEQYF
NA | many | TRBJ2-5 | TRBV18 | TGTGCCAGCTCACCGGAGGGTGAGACCCAGTACTTC | CASSPEGETQYF
NA | few | TRBJ1-4 | TRBV5-1 | TGCGCCAGCAGCTTGGGAACCTACCGGGAAAAACTGTTTTTT | CASSLGTYREKLFF
TRBD2 | many | TRBJ2-3 | TRBV12-3/TRBV12-4 | TGTGCTAGCAGCTTGGGCCTAGCGGGGGATACGCAGTATTTT | CASSLGLAGDTQYF
TRBD1 | NA | TRBJ2-3 | TRBV20-1 | TGCAGTGCCCCCGGGACAGGATCTAGCACAGATACGCAGTATTTT | CSAPGTGSSTDTQYF
NA | many | TRBJ2-1 | TRBV6-4 | TGTGCCAGCAGTGACTCATCGGAAGGTGAGCAGTTCTTC | CASSDSSEGEQFF
NA | many | TRBJ2-5 | TRBV20-1 | TGCAGTGCTAGGTGGCTCGCCCAAGAGACCCAGTACTTC | CSARWLAQETQYF
TRBD1 | many | TRBJ2-4 | TRBV6-1 | TGTGCCAGCAGCCCGGGACAGAAAAACATTCAGTACTTC | CASSPGQKNIQYF
TRBD2 | many | TRBJ2-3 | TRBV19 | TGTGCCAGTAGTTCTGGGACTACTTCCACAGATACGCAGTATTTT | CASSSGTTSTDTQYF
TRBD2 | many | TRBJ2-1 | TRBV6-2/TRBV6-3 | TGTGCCAGCACCCGCGGACTAGCGGGGGGCCCCGACAATGAGCAGTTCTTC | CASTRGLAGGPDNEQFF
NA | many | TRBJ1-2 | TRBV6-1 | TGTGCCAGCAGAGATGACGGGAACTATGGCTACACCTTC | CASRDDGNYGYTF
NA | few | TRBJ2-2 | TRBV15 | TGTGCCACCAGCAGAGATCGAGGGCAGGGTACCACCGGGGAGCTGTTTTTT | CATSRDRGQGTTGELFF
NA | NA | TRBJ2-4 | TRBV18 | TGTGCCAGCTCCCCCGGGGGAGTTCAGTACTTC | CASSPGGVQYF
NA | many | TRBJ1-4 | TRBV19 | TGTGCCAGTACTACTCGTCGGTTGCAGAATGAAAAACTGTTTTTT | CASTTRRLQNEKLFF